These T cell receptor beta chains were read from a single sample in a study of CD8 T cells in ankylosing spondylitis. TCRdb recomputed calls from the 5' RACE reads with MiXCR, one row per CDR3 protein. The profile covers just under 550,000 distinct CDR3 sequences, with 9.5% to 15% appearing a single time and approximately 6.3% taken by the ten largest. The sample taken for sequencing was blood, either unsorted or a sorted T cell fraction (not recorded which). The receptor source for this set is a male donor with ankylosing spondylitis. Both conserved end residues are part of each CDR3. Part of the rows lack a size; the others show once, few, many or a class for expanded clones.

TRBJ2-7,TRBV4-2,few,CASSHGGRSYEQYF
TRBJ2-1,TRBV3-1,few,CASSQRVPKSYNEQFF
TRBJ2-1,TRBV29-1,many,CSVSYGENEQFF
TRBJ2-3,TRBV25-1,few,CASTSGSSGDTQYF
TRBJ1-1,TRBV12-3/TRBV12-4,-,CASGYTGGLAEAFF
TRBJ2-5,TRBV5-1,few,CASSPVRRQETQYF
TRBJ2-7,TRBV20-1,-,CSAREPVGGYEQYF
TRBJ1-1,TRBV7-9,few,CASSPGAGQGASTEAFF
TRBJ2-7,TRBV3-1,few,CASSPFQGVGSLEQYF
TRBJ2-1,TRBV7-9,few,CAVAPGGSYNEQFF
TRBJ2-7,TRBV25-1,many,CASSYSGLSSYEQYF
TRBJ2-5,TRBV7-9,many,CASSLSGRSEETQYF
TRBJ2-4,TRBV20-1,many,CSAPTRQGGWGNIQYF
TRBJ1-1,TRBV7-9,few,CASSLDYGGGTEAFF
TRBJ2-2,TRBV14,-,CASSQEWTSGELFF
TRBJ1-3,TRBV11-2,-,CASSASKGQGDGNTIYF
TRBJ2-7,TRBV7-9,-,CASSEGGLTYEQYF
TRBJ2-7,TRBV5-1,-,CASSADSGRNYEQYF
TRBJ2-3,TRBV2,-,CASSEGRMAGITDTQYF
TRBJ1-5,TRBV28,few,CASSILGGAGNQPQHF
TRBJ2-1,TRBV11-2,-,CASSGQSGTTFNEQFF
TRBJ2-1,TRBV5-1,many,CASSFEGPYNEQFF
TRBJ2-3,TRBV5-6,few,CASRLGQGATQYF
TRBJ2-5,TRBV15,few,CATSRDLPLSGRAGKTQYF
TRBJ1-2,TRBV2,few,CAITGGRGESIVYTF
TRBJ1-6,TRBV12-3/TRBV12-4,many,CASSFPDRHSPLHF